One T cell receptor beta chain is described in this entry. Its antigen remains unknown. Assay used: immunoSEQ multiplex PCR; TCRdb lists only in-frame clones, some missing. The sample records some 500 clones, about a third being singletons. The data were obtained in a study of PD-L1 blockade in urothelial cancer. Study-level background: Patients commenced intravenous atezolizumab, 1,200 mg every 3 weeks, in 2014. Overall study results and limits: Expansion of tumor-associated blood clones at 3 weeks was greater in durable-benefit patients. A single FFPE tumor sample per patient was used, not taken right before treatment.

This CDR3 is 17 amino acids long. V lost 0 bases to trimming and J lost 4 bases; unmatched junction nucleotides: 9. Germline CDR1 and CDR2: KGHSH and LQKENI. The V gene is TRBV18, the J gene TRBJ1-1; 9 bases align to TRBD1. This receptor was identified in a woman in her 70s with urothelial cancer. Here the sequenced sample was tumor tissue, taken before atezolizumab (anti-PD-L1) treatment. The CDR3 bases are TGTGCCAGCTCACCACCGTTTACGGGACAGGGTTTCACTGAAGCTTTCTTT. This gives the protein CASSPPFTGQGFTEAFF.